A selection of T cell receptor beta chains follows, all from one sample in a study of human thymus T cells. The repertoire was sequenced with immunoSEQ multiplex PCR; TCRdb's copy has only in-frame clones and lacks some. In the table there are some 50,000 clones, about 95% of which are singletons. Sequenced: blood. These receptor sequences come from a girl younger than two with a congenital heart defect but otherwise immunologically healthy. CDR3s include the opening cysteine and the closing phenylalanine or tryptophan. Fields, in order: J gene, V gene, CDR3 protein.

TRBJ2-1 TRBV27 CASLSGSSYNEQFF
TRBJ2-5 TRBV1 CTSSAPYQSLVCQYF
TRBJ2-7 TRBV19 CASSRGTAYEQYF
TRBJ2-2 TRBV6-1 CASGRAENTGELFF
TRBJ2-1 TRBV7-6 CASSTDRGNPRSSYNEQFF
TRBJ2-1 TRBV4-1 CASSLEGVMGVREQFF
TRBJ2-7 TRBV4-3 CASSQERSWRAYEQYF
TRBJ2-5 TRBV21-1 CASTRRGWETQYF
TRBJ1-1 TRBV19 CASSQQMNTEAFF
TRBJ2-2 TRBV23-1 CASSRRDRGRGTGELFF
TRBJ2-6 TRBV2 CASRLTGQGASGANVLTF
TRBJ2-7 TRBV27 CASSSEAGEQYF
TRBJ2-3 TRBV15 CATSREGTPSDTQYF
TRBJ2-1 TRBV10-3 CAISESGPLSSGGYPYNEQFF
TRBJ2-7 TRBV4-1 CASSQVGLAGGISYEQYF
TRBJ1-2 TRBV9 CASSVNTGGGYTF
TRBJ1-2 TRBV4-2 CASSLSASGTGVYGYTF
TRBJ1-1 TRBV6-1 CASTFGSTEAFF
TRBJ2-7 TRBV30 CAWSDPGHTYEQYF
TRBJ2-7 TRBV4-1 CATAQATGSSYEQYF
TRBJ2-5 TRBV11-2 CASSKDRVETQYF
TRBJ2-1 TRBV27 CASSLVRYDNEQFF
TRBJ2-2 TRBV7-7 CASSLGLAGSTGELFF
TRBJ2-3 TRBV27 CASSSRSSGWVTDTQYF
TRBJ2-3 TRBV27 CASSLTSGRTDTQYF
TRBJ1-2 TRBV5-6 CASSPDRGLGRGGYTF
TRBJ1-5 TRBV6-6 CASSYSAGKSNQPQHF
TRBJ2-2 TRBV28 CASSFRPSNTGELFF
TRBJ2-3 TRBV7-3 CASSLFSTRTDTQYF
TRBJ1-6 TRBV30 CAWKEAGTGFNSPLHF
TRBJ2-3 TRBV19 CASSMGDGDTQYF
TRBJ2-3 TRBV14 CASSQESGRTPSTDTQYF
TRBJ1-1 TRBV2 CASKGEPAIPEAFF
TRBJ1-1 TRBV7-2 CASSLYTMNTEAFF
TRBJ2-2 TRBV18 CASSPQGPNTGELFF
TRBJ1-5 TRBV21-1 CASSKGCDGTQPQHF
TRBJ2-7 TRBV5-1 CASSLGETSGTTSQYF
TRBJ2-2 TRBV11-2 CASSLVGQNTGELFF
TRBJ1-1 TRBV19 CASSIPRGVTEAFF
TRBJ2-2 TRBV14 CASSQFTGTNTGELFF
TRBJ2-1 TRBV7-3 CASFPPPISNEQFF
TRBJ2-2 TRBV19 CASSIHGPGELFF
TRBJ1-5 TRBV4-1 CASSQIPYSNQPQHF